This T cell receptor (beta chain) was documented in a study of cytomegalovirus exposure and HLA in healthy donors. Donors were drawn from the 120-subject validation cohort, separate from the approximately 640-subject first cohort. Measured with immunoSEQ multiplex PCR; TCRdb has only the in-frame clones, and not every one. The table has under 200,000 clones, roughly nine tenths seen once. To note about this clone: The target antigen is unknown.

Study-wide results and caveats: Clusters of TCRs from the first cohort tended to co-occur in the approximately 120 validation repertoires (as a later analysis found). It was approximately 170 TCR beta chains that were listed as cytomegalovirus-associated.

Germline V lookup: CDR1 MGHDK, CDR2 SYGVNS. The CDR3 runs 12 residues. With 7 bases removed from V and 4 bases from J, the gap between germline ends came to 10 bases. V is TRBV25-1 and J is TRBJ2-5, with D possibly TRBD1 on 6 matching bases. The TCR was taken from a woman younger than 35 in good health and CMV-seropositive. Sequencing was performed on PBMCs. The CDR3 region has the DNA TGTGCCAGCATAGGGGGTCTAGAGACCCAGTACTTC. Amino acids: CASIGGLETQYF.